The clone carrying this T cell receptor (beta chain) was seen many times. Its antigen is currently unknown. These data belong to a study of T cells in Graves' hyperthyroidism and ophthalmopathy. Over 18 months, lack of ophthalmopathy progression marked Graves' hyperthyroidism as stable. Participants, patients aged 18 to 65, had newly diagnosed hyperthyroidism with a duration under 2 months. The study, taken as a whole, reports: The blood repertoire included most of the expanded thyroid clonotypes above 0.001.

CDR1 and CDR2 (germline): SGHRS, YFSETQ. V dropped 1 base and J dropped 0 bases, with 8 bases sitting between them. The CDR3 contains 15 residues. TCR beta CDR3 sequences were amplified from RNA transcripts. A first-round RT-PCR of the TCR CDR3 used the HTBI primer set. One entry per CDR3 protein results from TCRdb running MiXCR on the multiplex PCR reads. The repertoire consists of about 420,000 distinct CDR3 sequences, with approximately 15% occurring once and the leading ten covering around 14%. Sequences were obtained from blood. The chain joins TRBV5-1 to TRBJ1-5; unclear D gene. This TCR came from a woman aged 18-29 years with Graves' hyperthyroidism. In DNA form, the CDR3 reads TGCGCCAGCAGCTTGAACAGCAATAGCAATCAGCCCCAGCATTTT. Translating it yields CASSLNSNSNQPQHF.